This TCR beta chain was sequenced in a study of human T cells and chemical hapten exposure. Study background: 0.01% DPC was applied to the upper back in patch tests, which were read at 6 days. General study results and limits: TCRs exceeding 1 in 1000 frequency stayed unchanged with DPC sensitization. As patch test score rose, PT1 expanded TCR counts tended to rise as well.

The V and J ends lost 8 bases and 10 bases respectively, with 9 bases between them. The CDR3 spans 10 residues. TCRdb analysed the RACE reads with MiXCR anew, one entry per CDR3 protein. Here the sample spans 240,000 or so distinct CDR3 sequences, more than 6.5% being singletons. This clonotype was counted ten times or more. Its target is unknown. Time point of the sample: pre-sensitization, week 0. Treatment defined: therapeutic diphenylcyclopropenone sensitization with weekly scalp DPC. In every case, blood was obtained before the patch test was applied. Sequences were derived from whole blood, sampled in connection with sensitization to the hapten diphenylcyclopropenone (DPC). This chain joins TRBV12-3 or TRBV12-4 and TRBJ2-1; D not resolved. The clonotype was recovered from a woman aged 40 to 55 with alopecia areata. Some clones in this sample may be carry-over from other donors' samples. DNA for the CDR3: TGTGCCAGCTGTGTATGGGAGCAGTTCTTC. The encoded protein is CASCVWEQFF.